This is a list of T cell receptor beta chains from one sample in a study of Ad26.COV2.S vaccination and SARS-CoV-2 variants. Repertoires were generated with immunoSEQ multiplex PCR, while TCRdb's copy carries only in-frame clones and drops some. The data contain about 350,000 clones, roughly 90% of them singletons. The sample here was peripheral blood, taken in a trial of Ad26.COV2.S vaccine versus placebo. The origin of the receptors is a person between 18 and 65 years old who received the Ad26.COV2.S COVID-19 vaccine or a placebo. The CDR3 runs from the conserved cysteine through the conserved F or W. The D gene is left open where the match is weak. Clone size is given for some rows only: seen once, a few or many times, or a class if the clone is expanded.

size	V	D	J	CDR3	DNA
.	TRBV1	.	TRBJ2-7	CTSSQDGQALCGPSYEQYF	TGCACCAGCAGCCAAGACGGACAGGCCCTTTGCGGGCCATCCTACGAGCAGTACTTC
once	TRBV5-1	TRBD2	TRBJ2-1	CASRETSGSWDEQFF	TGCGCCAGCAGGGAGACTAGCGGGAGTTGGGATGAGCAGTTCTTC
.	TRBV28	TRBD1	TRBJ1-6	CASSLSGTGGSPLHF	TGTGCCAGCAGTTTAAGTGGGACAGGGGGCTCACCCCTCCACTTT
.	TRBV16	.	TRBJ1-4	CASSRQGQTNEKLFF	TGTGCCAGCAGCCGCCAGGGGCAAACTAATGAAAAACTGTTTTTT
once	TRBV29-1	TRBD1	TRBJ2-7	CSVGQGATYEQYF	TGCAGCGTCGGACAGGGGGCGACCTACGAGCAGTACTTC
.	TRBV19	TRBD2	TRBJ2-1	CASRRVGLSHEQFF	TGTGCCAGTAGGAGAGTGGGACTATCCCATGAGCAGTTCTTC
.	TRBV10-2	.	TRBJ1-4	CASRRMTATNEKLFF	TGCGCCAGCCGCCGCATGACAGCAACTAATGAAAAACTGTTTTTT
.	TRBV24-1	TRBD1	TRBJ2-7	CATSDRGRPDEQYF	TGTGCCACCAGTGACAGGGGGCGCCCCGACGAGCAGTACTTC
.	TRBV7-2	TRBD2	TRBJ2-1	CASSLVGRGGLRDEQFF	TGTGCCAGCAGCTTAGTTGGACGGGGGGGCCTGAGGGATGAGCAGTTCTTC
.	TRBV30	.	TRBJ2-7	CAWSVQGFLYEQYF	TGTGCCTGGAGCGTTCAGGGGTTTCTCTACGAGCAGTACTTC
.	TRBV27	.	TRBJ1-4	CASSLLSPGTSRHATNEKLFF	TGTGCCAGCAGTTTACTATCCCCTGGGACGTCCCGGCATGCAACTAATGAAAAACTGTTTTTT
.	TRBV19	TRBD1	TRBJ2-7	CASSIGGQAEQYF	TGTGCCAGTAGTATAGGTGGACAGGCGGAGCAGTACTTC
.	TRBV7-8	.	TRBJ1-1	CASSLGSGPTEAFF	TGTGCCAGCAGCTTAGGGTCAGGGCCCACTGAAGCTTTCTTT
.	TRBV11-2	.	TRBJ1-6	CASSLTGGNSPLHF	TGTGCCAGCAGCTTAACAGGAGGAAATTCACCCCTCCACTTT
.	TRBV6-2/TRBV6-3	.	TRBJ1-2	CASSPDPDGYTF	TGTGCCAGCAGTCCCGACCCGGATGGCTACACCTTC
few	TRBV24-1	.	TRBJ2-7	CATSEGRGAREQYF	TGTGCCACCAGTGAGGGTAGGGGAGCGCGGGAGCAGTACTTC
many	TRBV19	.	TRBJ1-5	CASSIDVRSNQPQHF	TGTGCCAGTAGTATAGATGTTAGGAGCAATCAGCCCCAGCATTTT
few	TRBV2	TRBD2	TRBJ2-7	CASSLAGGSSYEQYF	TGTGCCAGCAGCTTAGCGGGAGGGAGCTCCTACGAGCAGTACTTC
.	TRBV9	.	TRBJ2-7	CASSVGGDSYEQYF	TGTGCCAGCAGCGTCGGCGGTGATTCCTACGAGCAGTACTTC
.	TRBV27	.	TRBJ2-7	CASSFNSVGDEQYF	TGTGCCAGCAGTTTTAATAGCGTAGGGGACGAGCAGTACTTC
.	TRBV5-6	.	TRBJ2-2	CASSPVSTGELFF	TGTGCCAGCAGCCCGGTTAGCACCGGGGAGCTGTTTTTT
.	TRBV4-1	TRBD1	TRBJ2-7	CASSRGRARDRDSYEQYF	TGCGCCAGCAGCCGAGGGAGAGCCCGGGACAGGGACTCCTACGAGCAGTACTTC
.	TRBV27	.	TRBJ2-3	CASSLQPDASTDTQYF	TGTGCCAGCAGTCTCCAACCAGATGCTAGCACAGATACGCAGTATTTT
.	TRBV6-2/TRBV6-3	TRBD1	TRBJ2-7	CASSFGQGALYEQYF	TGTGCCAGCAGTTTTGGACAGGGGGCGTTGTACGAGCAGTACTTC
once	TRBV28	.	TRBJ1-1	CASSFGIAGAGMNTEAFF	TGTGCCAGCAGTTTCGGGATAGCAGGGGCTGGTATGAACACTGAAGCTTTCTTT
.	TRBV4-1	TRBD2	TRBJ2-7	CASSQEAKAGGTYEQYF	TGCGCCAGCAGCCAAGAGGCGAAAGCGGGAGGTACCTACGAGCAGTACTTC